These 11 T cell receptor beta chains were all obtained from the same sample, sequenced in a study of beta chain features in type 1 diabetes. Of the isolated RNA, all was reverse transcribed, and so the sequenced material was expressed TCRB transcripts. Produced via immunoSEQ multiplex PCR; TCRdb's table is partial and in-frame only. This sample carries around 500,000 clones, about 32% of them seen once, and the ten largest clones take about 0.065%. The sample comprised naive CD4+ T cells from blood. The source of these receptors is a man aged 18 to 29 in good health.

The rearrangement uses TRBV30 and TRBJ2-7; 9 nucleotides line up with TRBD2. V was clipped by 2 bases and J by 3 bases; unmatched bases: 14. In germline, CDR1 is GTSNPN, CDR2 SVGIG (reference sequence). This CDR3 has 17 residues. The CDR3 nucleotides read TGTGCCTGGAGTAAGGGTAGGACTAGCGCGACACTCTACGAGCAGTACTTC. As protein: CAWSKGRTSATLYEQYF.

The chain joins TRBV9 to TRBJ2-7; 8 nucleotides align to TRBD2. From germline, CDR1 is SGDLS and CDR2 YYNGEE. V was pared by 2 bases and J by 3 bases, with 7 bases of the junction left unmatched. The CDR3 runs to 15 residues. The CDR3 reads CASSVSGTSLYEQYF. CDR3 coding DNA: TGTGCCAGCAGCGTCTCCGGGACTAGTCTCTACGAGCAGTACTTC.

In DNA, the CDR3 is TGCGCCAGCAGCCAAGAACACGGCTATGGCTACACCTTC. This gives the protein CASSQEHGYGYTF. This chain joins TRBV4-3 and TRBJ1-2; D gene ambiguous. This CDR3 contains 13 residues. Germline CDR1 is LGHNA and CDR2 is YSLEER. V lost 0 bases to trimming and J lost 4 bases, with 6 bases between them.

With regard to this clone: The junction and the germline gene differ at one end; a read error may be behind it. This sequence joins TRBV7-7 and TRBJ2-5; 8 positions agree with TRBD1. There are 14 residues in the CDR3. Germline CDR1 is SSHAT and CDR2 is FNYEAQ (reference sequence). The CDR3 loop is CASSSRGLGETQYF. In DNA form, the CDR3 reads TGTGCTAGCAGCTCCAGGGGGCTGGGAGAGACCCAGTACTTC. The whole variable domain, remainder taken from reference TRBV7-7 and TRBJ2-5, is GAGVSQSPRYKVTKRGQDVTLRCDPISSHATLYWYQQALGQGPEFLTYFNYEAQPDKSGLPSDRFSAERPEGSISTLTIQRTEQRDSAMYRCASSSRGLGETQYFGPGTRLLVL.

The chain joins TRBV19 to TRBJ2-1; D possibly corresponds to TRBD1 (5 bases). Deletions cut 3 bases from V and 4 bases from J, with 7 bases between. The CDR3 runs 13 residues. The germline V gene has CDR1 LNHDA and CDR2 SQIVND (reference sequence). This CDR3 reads CASSIGAYNEQFF. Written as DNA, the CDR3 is TGTGCCAGTAGTATTGGGGCTTACAATGAGCAGTTCTTC.

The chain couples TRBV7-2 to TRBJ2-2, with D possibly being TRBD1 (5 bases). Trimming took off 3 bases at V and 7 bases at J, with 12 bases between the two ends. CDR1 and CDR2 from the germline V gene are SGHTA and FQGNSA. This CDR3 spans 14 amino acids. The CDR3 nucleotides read TGTGCCAGCAGCTTTTTAGGGGTTGGCGGGGAGCTGTTTTTT. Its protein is CASSFLGVGGELFF.

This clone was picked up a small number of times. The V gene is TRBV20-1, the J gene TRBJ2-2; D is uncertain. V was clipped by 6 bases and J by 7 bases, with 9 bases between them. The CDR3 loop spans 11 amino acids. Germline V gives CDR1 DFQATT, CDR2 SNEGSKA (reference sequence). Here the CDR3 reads CSALLGGELFF. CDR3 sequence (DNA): TGCAGTGCCCTGCTCGGCGGGGAGCTGTTTTTT.

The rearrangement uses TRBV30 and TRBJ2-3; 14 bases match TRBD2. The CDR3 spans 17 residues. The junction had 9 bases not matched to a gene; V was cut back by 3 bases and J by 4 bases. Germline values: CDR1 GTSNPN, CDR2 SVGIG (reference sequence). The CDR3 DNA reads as TGTGCCTGGAGCTTTTCCGGGACTAGCGGGAGTTCAGATACGCAGTATTTT. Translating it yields CAWSFSGTSGSSDTQYF.

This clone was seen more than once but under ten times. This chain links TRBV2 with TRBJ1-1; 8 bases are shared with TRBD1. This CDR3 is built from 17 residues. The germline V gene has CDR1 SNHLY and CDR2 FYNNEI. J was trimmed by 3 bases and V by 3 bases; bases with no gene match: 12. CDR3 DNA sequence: TGTGCCAGCAGTGATGTTTTCAGGGGGCGAGAGGACACTGAAGCTTTCTTT. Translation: CASSDVFRGREDTEAFF.

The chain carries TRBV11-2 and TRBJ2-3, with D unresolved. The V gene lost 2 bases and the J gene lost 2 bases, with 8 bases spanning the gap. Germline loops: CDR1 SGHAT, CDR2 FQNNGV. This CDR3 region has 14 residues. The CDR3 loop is CASSLSPYTDTQYF. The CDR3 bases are TGTGCCAGCAGCTTATCCCCCTACACAGATACGCAGTATTTT.

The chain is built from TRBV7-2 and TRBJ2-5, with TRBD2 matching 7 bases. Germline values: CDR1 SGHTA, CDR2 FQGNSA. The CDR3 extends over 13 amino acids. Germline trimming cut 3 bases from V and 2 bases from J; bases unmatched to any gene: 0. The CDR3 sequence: CASSLREQETQYF. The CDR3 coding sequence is TGTGCCAGCAGCTTGCGGGAGCAAGAGACCCAGTACTTC.